The 9 T cell receptor beta chains given below trace back to one sample, sequenced in a study of OX40 agonist ivuxolimab in advanced cancers. Here immunoSEQ multiplex PCR was the method, and the copy in TCRdb shows in-frame clones only, minus some. Here the sample spans about 30,000 clones, 85% to 95% being singletons. This specimen was CD4+ or CD8+ T cells sorted from blood, taken in a trial of the OX40 agonist ivuxolimab. The receptors here all came from an adult with an advanced solid tumor such as melanoma, head and neck, liver or kidney cancer.

V and J are TRBV27 and TRBJ2-5, with 12 bases aligning to TRBD2. The junction had 6 bases not matched to a gene; V was cut back by 5 bases and J by 5 bases. Per the germline V gene, CDR1 is MNHEY and CDR2 is SMNVEV (reference sequence). The CDR3 loop spans 15 amino acids. CDR3 DNA: TGTGCCAGCAGTGCGACTAGCGGGAGCTATGAGACCCAGTACTTC. Encoded protein: CASSATSGSYETQYF.

Only one count was recorded for this clone. V usage is TRBV19 and J usage is TRBJ2-1, with D perhaps TRBD1 (5 bases). Germline V gene lookup returns CDR1 LNHDA and CDR2 SQIVND (reference sequence). V shed 3 bases and J shed 6 bases, with 24 bases lying between them. This CDR3 has 18 amino acids. CDR3 bases: TGTGCCAGTAGTATGGATCAAACGAGACAGTGGTTTCTCAATGAGCAGTTCTTC. Its translation: CASSMDQTRQWFLNEQFF.

The chain combines TRBV10-3 with TRBJ1-1, with unresolved D. This CDR3 has 15 amino acids. Deletions cut 8 bases from V and 7 bases from J, with 23 bases between. The germline gives CDR1 ENHRY, CDR2 SYGVKD. The CDR3 sequence: CAISDIERLILEAFF. CDR3 nucleotide sequence: TGTGCCATCTCCGATATCGAACGATTAATACTTGAAGCTTTCTTT.

V is TRBV7-2 and J is TRBJ2-7, with 7 nucleotides matching TRBD2. This CDR3 region has 17 residues. Per the germline V gene, CDR1 is SGHTA and CDR2 is FQGNSA. After removal of 1 base from V and 0 bases from J, the junction contained 9 bases not matched to a gene. CDR3 amino acids: CASSLELAWGGSYEQYF. The CDR3 DNA reads TGTGCCAGCAGCTTAGAACTGGCCTGGGGGGGCTCCTACGAGCAGTACTTC.

V gene TRBV6-6 combines with J gene TRBJ2-1, with TRBD2 matching 10 bases. The germline V gene has CDR1 MNHNY and CDR2 SVGAGI (reference sequence). This CDR3 spans 16 amino acids. After removal of 4 bases from V and 3 bases from J, the junction contained 6 bases not matched to a gene. Here the CDR3 DNA reads TGTGCCAGCAGTTTTTCTAGCGGGAGAGGCTACAATGAGCAGTTCTTC. It is translated as CASSFSSGRGYNEQFF.

The CDR3 nucleotides are TGTGCCAGCAGTTACTCACCGCGAATCCAAGAGACCCAGTACTTC. It encodes CASSYSPRIQETQYF. This chain connects TRBV6-5 to TRBJ2-5; D remains ambiguous. The CDR3 runs 15 residues. Germline V lookup: CDR1 MNHEY, CDR2 SVGAGI. V gave up 0 bases and J gave up 1 base, with 9 bases separating them.

V and J are TRBV11-2 and TRBJ2-7; unclear D gene. The CDR3 contains 12 residues. Trimming stripped 2 bases from V and 3 bases from J, with 5 bases between. CDR1 SGHAT and CDR2 FQNNGV come from the germline V gene. The CDR3 here is CASSLMDYEQYV. For the CDR3, the DNA is TGTGCCAGCAGCTTAATGGACTACGAGCAGTACGTC.

The chain has TRBV6-5 and TRBJ2-5; maybe TRBD2 (6 bases). This CDR3 has 14 residues. Germline V CDR1 and CDR2: MNHEY, SVGAGI. V was shortened by 0 bases and J by 5 bases, with 10 bases between the two germline ends. The CDR3 reads CASSYSKGGETQYF. The DNA of the CDR3 is TGTGCCAGCAGTTACTCGAAAGGAGGGGAGACCCAGTACTTC.

The rearrangement uses TRBV28 and TRBJ1-2; 9 bases align to TRBD1. Trimming cost V 3 bases and J 4 bases; bases outside gene matches: 6. Germline CDR1 and CDR2: MDHEN and SYDVKM. This CDR3 comprises 15 residues. DNA of the CDR3: TGTGCCAGCAGTTTCCCCATACAGGGGGCCTATGGCTACACCTTC. As protein: CASSFPIQGAYGYTF.